Following are 29 T cell receptor beta chains from one sample sequenced in a study of T cells in Graves' hyperthyroidism and ophthalmopathy. RNA transcripts served as the template for amplifying TCR beta CDR3 regions. When the TCR CDR3 underwent first-round RT-PCR, the HTBI primer set was used. MiXCR was run by TCRdb on the multiplex PCR reads, yielding one entry per CDR3 protein. In the table there are some 800,000 distinct CDR3 sequences, 35% to 40% of which are singletons. What was sequenced was blood. These receptors all stem from a man between 18 and 35 years old with Graves' hyperthyroidism.

In its sample, this clonotype was seen a few times. The rearrangement joins TRBV9 to TRBJ1-1; perhaps TRBD1 as D (5 bases). The CDR3 is 14 amino acids. From germline, CDR1 is SGDLS and CDR2 YYNGEE. Trimming stripped 4 bases from V and 5 bases from J, with 15 bases between. CDR3 DNA: TGTGCCAGCAGCTTGTGGGGGGTTCGGACTGAAGCTTTCTTT. Protein sequence: CASSLWGVRTEAFF.

Ten or more counts support this clonotype. The chain recombines TRBV20-1 with TRBJ1-5; the match to TRBD1 covers 7 bases. V shed 3 bases, J shed 6 bases, and the junction held 5 bases outside the gene matches. The CDR3 consists of 13 residues. From germline, CDR1 is DFQATT and CDR2 SNEGSKA (reference sequence). The DNA for the CDR3 is TGCAGTGCTAGCGGGGACAGCGGTCAGCCCCAGCATTTT. This gives the protein CSASGDSGQPQHF.

Comment on this clonotype: A much larger clone lies one base from this, so it may be a read error. The final CDR3 position lacks the conserved phenylalanine or tryptophan, pointing to a likely read error. The V and J genes are TRBV7-2 and TRBJ1-1; D is ambiguous. The germline V and J ends were trimmed by 5 bases and 5 bases, with 9 bases remaining between them. From germline, CDR1 is SGHTA and CDR2 FQGNSA. There are 12 residues in the CDR3. The CDR3 region is CASSPNPTEAFS. The CDR3 coding sequence is TGTGCCAGCAGCCCCAATCCAACTGAAGCTTTCTCT.

This clonotype turned up a few times. This chain connects TRBV7-2 to TRBJ2-7, with TRBD1 as a possible D gene (6 bases). The V gene's germline CDR1 is SGHTA and CDR2 FQGNSA. Trimming removed 7 bases at V and 0 bases at J, with 13 bases between. The CDR3 consists of 14 residues. In DNA form, the CDR3 reads TGTGCCAGCATCGCCGACAGGATCTCCTACGAGCAGTACTTC. This translates into CASIADRISYEQYF.

The count of this clonotype is one. The chain joins TRBV25-1 to TRBJ2-5; TRBD2 agrees at 7 bases. V lost 6 bases, J lost 1 base, and 11 bases stayed unmatched. CDR1 is MGHDK, CDR2 SYGVNS, per germline. CDR3 length equals 16 residues. In nucleotides, the CDR3 is TGTGCCAGCAGGGGCCCCCCCACTAGCGCCCAAGAGACCCAGTACTTC. Translating gives CASRGPPTSAQETQYF.

This clonotype was seen repeatedly, ten times or more. The genes are TRBV7-2 and TRBJ1-6, with 10 bases aligning to TRBD1. This CDR3 is 17 amino acids long. J was trimmed by 8 bases and V by 4 bases; bases with no gene match: 11. The germline gives CDR1 SGHTA, CDR2 FQGNSA. The CDR3 DNA reads TGTGCCAGCAGCTCGAGATCCGGGACAGGGGAGTATTCACCCCTCCACTTT. It translates to CASSSRSGTGEYSPLHF.

At least ten counts were recorded for this clonotype. V is TRBV19 and J is TRBJ1-2; tentatively, D is TRBD1 (6 bases). CDR1 and CDR2 (germline): LNHDA, SQIVND (reference sequence). The CDR3 sequence is 14 residues long. Trimming cost V 7 bases and J 2 bases, with 14 bases left between them. Here the CDR3 DNA reads TGTGCCAGTAAATTGGACAGACTGAACTATGGCTACACCTTC. Encoded protein: CASKLDRLNYGYTF.

This clonotype was detected a few times. The rearrangement joins TRBV20-1 to TRBJ1-1, with D possibly being TRBD1 (5 bases). This CDR3 is built from 14 residues. Trimming shortened V by 1 base and J by 10 bases, and 19 bases separated the two germline ends. In germline, CDR1 is DFQATT, CDR2 SNEGSKA (reference sequence). The CDR3 nucleotides are TGCAGTGCTAGAGGGGGGAGGCTCGGTGTTGGAGCTTTCTTT. Its translation: CSARGGRLGVGAFF.

This clonotype has at least ten counts. J is TRBJ1-4 and V is TRBV2; unclear D gene. V lost 6 bases and J 8 bases, leaving 7 bases between the germline ends. The CDR3 length is 11 residues. The V gene's germline CDR1 is SNHLY and CDR2 FYNNEI. CDR3 nucleotides: TGTGCCAGCAGAACCTCGGAAAAACTGTTTTTT. This translates into CASRTSEKLFF.

This clonotype was observed a handful of times. The chain employs TRBV15 and TRBJ2-2; D gene unclear. From germline, CDR1 is LNHNV and CDR2 YYDKDF (reference sequence). CDR3 length: 19 amino acids. Trimming pared 3 bases from V and 4 bases from J, leaving 24 bases between. The CDR3 nucleotides read TGTGCCACCAGCAGGGACGACCACTACGCTCCCACCATCACCGGGGAGCTGTTTTTT. Amino acid sequence: CATSRDDHYAPTITGELFF. The full variable domain, in which reference TRBV15 and TRBJ2-2 provide the parts outside the CDR3, is DAMVIQNPRYQVTQFGKPVTLSCSQTLNHNVMYWYQQKSSQAPKLLFHYYDKDFNNEADTPDNFQSRRPNTSFCFLDIRSPGLGDTAMYLCATSRDDHYAPTITGELFFGEGSRLTVL.

This clonotype was found a few times. The rearrangement links TRBV6-5 to TRBJ1-1; D is possibly TRBD1 (5 bases). This CDR3 is built from 15 residues. Trimming took off 4 bases at V and 4 bases at J, with 16 bases between the two ends. Germline V lookup: CDR1 MNHEY, CDR2 SVGAGI. The CDR3 nucleotides read TGTGCCAGCAGTTCGTCGCTAGGGGAGGGCACTGAAGCTTTCTTT. The encoded protein is CASSSSLGEGTEAFF.

The V gene is TRBV2, the J gene TRBJ2-2; 9 positions match TRBD1. Germline V gene data show CDR1 as SNHLY and CDR2 as FYNNEI. With 1 base clipped from V and 7 bases from J, the junction kept 10 bases outside the gene matches. The CDR3 totals 17 residues. CDR3 DNA sequence: TGTGCCAGCAGTGAAGGTCCGTCAACAGGGGGCGGCGGGGAGCTGTTTTTT. The encoded protein is CASSEGPSTGGGGELFF.

The V call is TRBV4-1, the J call TRBJ1-5, with a weak D call TRBD1 (6 bases). The CDR3 length is 15 residues. V was trimmed by 3 bases and J by 7 bases, leaving 16 bases between them. Germline V CDR1 and CDR2: MGHRA, YSYEKL. CDR3 loop: CASSQLGDQGQPQHF. CDR3 DNA: TGCGCCAGCAGCCAGTTGGGGGACCAGGGGCAGCCCCAGCATTTT.

The V and J genes are TRBV15 and TRBJ1-2; tentatively, D is TRBD1 (5 bases). The V and J ends lost 3 bases and 3 bases respectively, with 17 bases between them. Germline CDR1 LNHNV, CDR2 YYDKDF (reference sequence). The CDR3 covers 16 residues. The CDR3 DNA follows: TGTGCCACCAGCAGCGATGGATGGGGCACTGACTATGGCTACACCTTC. It translates to CATSSDGWGTDYGYTF.

For this clonotype: As the CDR3 is not closed by the conserved phenylalanine or tryptophan, this likely results from a read error. No DNA is shown, since the ends of the CDR3 on it are uncertain; the CDR3 is the one TCRdb lists. The J gene is TRBJ1-4, the V gene TRBV12-3 or TRBV12-4; the table's D call, TRBD1, has no DNA check behind it. The length of the CDR3 is 10 amino acids, counting both ends. The CDR3 spells CASSPGAGRH.

Comments on this clonotype: This may arise from a read error, as a much more abundant clone is one base away. The V and J genes are TRBV15 and TRBJ1-1, with 8 nucleotides matching TRBD1. With V trimmed by 0 bases and J by 2 bases, 8 bases remained unmatched. Germline CDR1 and CDR2: LNHNV and YYDKDF (reference sequence). The CDR3 sequence is 17 residues long. The CDR3 sequence is CATSRERKQGGNTEAFF. CDR3 DNA: TGTGCCACCAGCAGAGAAAGAAAACAGGGGGGCAACACTGAAGCTTTCTTT.

This clonotype has a count of ten or more. This chain uses TRBV2 with TRBJ1-5; D is uncertain. The germline V and J ends were trimmed by 3 bases and 3 bases, with 9 bases remaining between them. CDR1 is SNHLY and CDR2 is FYNNEI in the germline V gene. CDR3 length equals 14 residues. The CDR3 region has the DNA TGTGCCAGCAGTGAGTGGCAGAACAATCAGCCCCAGCATTTT. It translates to CASSEWQNNQPQHF. Full variable domain (rest looked up from reference TRBV2 and TRBJ1-5): EPEVTQTPSHQVTQMGQEVILRCVPISNHLYFYWYRQILGQKVEFLVSFYNNEISEKSEIFDDQFSVERPDGSNFTLKIRSTKLEDSAMYFCASSEWQNNQPQHFGDGTRLSIL.

This clonotype came up a few times. This chain connects TRBV2 to TRBJ2-5; no clear D gene. CDR1 and CDR2 from the germline V gene are SNHLY and FYNNEI. V lost 5 bases, J lost 1 base, and 11 bases lay in between. This CDR3 region has 14 residues. The CDR3 region is CASSYGSSQETQYF. The CDR3 region has the DNA TGTGCCAGCAGTTACGGTTCTAGCCAAGAGACCCAGTACTTC.

In regard to this clonotype: It may be a read error: a sequence one base away is much more abundant. Likely a read error: the CDR3 ends without its conserved phenylalanine or tryptophan. This chain joins TRBV10-2 and TRBJ1-3, with D maybe TRBD1 (6 bases). Germline V gene sequence: CDR1 WSHSY, CDR2 SAAADI. V lost 6 bases and J 5 bases, leaving 11 bases between the germline ends. The CDR3 extends over 13 amino acids. The CDR3 region has the DNA TGCGCCAGCAGGCGGACAGAAAGAAACACCATATATTCT. Amino acid sequence: CASRRTERNTIYS.

This clonotype was seen a handful of times. For the CDR3, the DNA is TGTGCCAGCAGCCTGGGGGGTACGAATAATGAAAAACTGTTTTTT. Its translation is CASSLGGTNNEKLFF. V and J are TRBV7-2 and TRBJ1-4, with TRBD1 as a possible D gene (5 bases). CDR1 and CDR2 (germline): SGHTA, FQGNSA. The CDR3 is 15 residues long. V was pared by 5 bases and J by 4 bases, with 14 bases between. Variable domain in full (rest from reference TRBV7-2 and TRBJ1-4): GAGVSQSPSNKVTEKGKDVELRCDPISGHTALYWYRQSLGQGLEFLIYFQGNSAPDKSGLPSDRFSAERTGGSVSTLTIQRTQQEDSAVYLCASSLGGTNNEKLFFGSGTQLSVL.

This clonotype has just one count. V gene TRBV10-3 combines with J gene TRBJ2-7; D uncertain. Germline loops: CDR1 ENHRY, CDR2 SYGVKD. V lost 5 bases, J lost 0 bases, and 8 bases lay in between. The CDR3 covers 13 residues. The DNA of the CDR3 is TGTGCCATCAGTCCTAGTGACTCCTACGAGCAGTACTTC. The encoded protein is CAISPSDSYEQYF.

In this sample, this clonotype turned up once. The J gene is TRBJ2-7, the V gene TRBV7-2; 7 positions agree with TRBD2. The germline V gene encodes CDR1 SGHTA and CDR2 FQGNSA. The junction had 9 bases not matched to a gene; V was cut back by 4 bases and J by 3 bases. CDR3 size: 15 residues. The CDR3 here is CASSYLPSGNYEQYF. The DNA for the CDR3 is TGTGCCAGCAGCTACCTCCCTAGCGGCAACTACGAGCAGTACTTC.

This clonotype was detected only a few times. The chain links TRBV10-3 to TRBJ1-5; D is possibly TRBD1 (5 bases). This CDR3 is built from 14 residues. V lost 11 bases to trimming and J lost 0 bases, with 14 bases between them. In germline, CDR1 is ENHRY, CDR2 SYGVKD. DNA of the CDR3: TGTGCCGCCGGGGGGAGCAATAGCAATCAGCCCCAGCATTTT. Translation gives CAAGGSNSNQPQHF.

This clonotype appeared many times. The chain recombines TRBV9 with TRBJ1-1; D remains ambiguous. The ends were cut back, 2 bases at V and 1 base at J, with 9 bases in the middle. The CDR3 sequence is 14 residues long. Germline lookup yields CDR1 SGDLS and CDR2 YYNGEE. The CDR3 coding sequence is TGTGCCAGCAGCGTTGATTCGGGGAACACTGAAGCTTTCTTT. It yields the protein CASSVDSGNTEAFF.

This rearrangement joins TRBV25-1 to TRBJ1-6; no clear D gene. The CDR3 is 16 amino acids. CDR1 is MGHDK and CDR2 is SYGVNS in the germline V gene. V was shortened by 5 bases and J by 0 bases, with 11 bases between the two germline ends. This CDR3 reads CASSSRTDSYNSPLHF. The CDR3 DNA is TGTGCCAGCAGTTCCCGGACGGACTCCTATAATTCACCCCTCCACTTT. Filled out from reference TRBV25-1 and TRBJ1-6, the complete variable domain reads EADIYQTPRYLVIGTGKKITLECSQTMGHDKMYWYQQDPGMELHLIHYSYGVNSTEKGDLSSESTVSRIRTEHFPLTLESARPSHTSQYLCASSSRTDSYNSPLHFGNGTRLTVT.

J is TRBJ2-7 and V is TRBV25-1, with 8 bases that match TRBD1. The germline CDR1 and CDR2 sequences are MGHDK and SYGVNS. CDR3 length: 14 residues. With V trimmed by 4 bases and J by 3 bases, 5 bases remained unmatched. This CDR3 reads CASSGWTGNYEQYF. CDR3 DNA sequence: TGTGCCAGCAGTGGGTGGACAGGGAACTACGAGCAGTACTTC.

This chain uses TRBV7-2 with TRBJ1-4; 8 bases align to TRBD1. Germline-derived CDR1 and CDR2 are SGHTA and FQGNSA. This CDR3 comprises 15 residues. V shed 7 bases, J shed 8 bases, and the junction held 12 bases outside the gene matches. The CDR3: CASIGGGTGGEKLFF. The CDR3 DNA follows: TGTGCCAGCATCGGGGGGGGGACAGGAGGAGAAAAACTGTTTTTT.

This clonotype was counted between two and nine times. This chain links TRBV12-3 or TRBV12-4 with TRBJ1-1; unclear D gene. V was cut by 6 bases and J by 4 bases, with 9 bases left in between. The CDR3 consists of 12 residues. CDR3: CASSLHATEAFF. CDR3 in DNA: TGTGCCAGCAGCCTCCACGCCACTGAAGCTTTCTTT.

This clonotype was seen many times. The V and J genes are TRBV25-1 and TRBJ1-1; no clear D gene. V was shortened by 6 bases and J by 5 bases, with 10 bases between the two germline ends. The germline V gene encodes CDR1 MGHDK and CDR2 SYGVNS. This CDR3 is 12 amino acids long. The CDR3 nucleotides are TGTGCCAGCAGAGCCGCGGGGACTGAAGCTTTCTTT. This sequence encodes CASRAAGTEAFF.